This T cell receptor beta chain emerged from a study of CD8+ T cells in alopecia areata. Study-level findings and limits: Resident alphabeta T cells of normal skin are also sequenced in scalp samples.

This clone is a singleton in its sample. Its antigen remains unidentified. The CDR3 sequence is 15 residues long. V lost 3 bases and J lost 0, with 10 bases in between. Germline values: CDR1 SGHDT, CDR2 YYEEEE. Once RNA had been extracted, it was reverse transcribed into cDNA to act as the sequencing template. Libraries were prepared by immunoSEQ multiplex PCR; TCRdb keeps only in-frame clonotypes and omits some of them. The sample has about 64,000 clones, about 40% seen once; the top ten hold around 54%. The chain combines TRBV5-6 with TRBJ2-1; D not certain. Sequencing was performed on NKG2D-low CD8+ T cells sorted from blood. This receptor was identified in a human donor with alopecia areata. The CDR3 reads CASSWTLSSYNEQFF. The CDR3, as DNA: TGTGCCAGCAGCTGGACGTTGAGCTCCTACAATGAGCAGTTCTTC.